This T cell receptor (beta chain) emerged from a study of somatic mutations in cytotoxic T cells in rheumatoid arthritis. Profiling relied on immunoSEQ multiplex PCR, and the TCRdb table lists in-frame clones only, not all of them. Counted here are 15,000 to 20,000 clones, approximately 80% occurring once; the ten biggest clones make up roughly 13%. The CDR3 sequence is 15 residues long. This chain uses TRBV21-1 with TRBJ1-2; the table's D gene call, TRBD1, was not cross checked with the DNA. TRBV21-1 is tagged as a pseudogene. Sequenced material: CD8+ T cells sorted from blood. This clonotype was obtained from an adult with rheumatoid arthritis. This CDR3 reads CASRRQGAGNYGYTF. The CDR3, as DNA: TGTGCCAGCCGCCGACAGGGGGCGGGGAACTATGGCTACACCTTC.